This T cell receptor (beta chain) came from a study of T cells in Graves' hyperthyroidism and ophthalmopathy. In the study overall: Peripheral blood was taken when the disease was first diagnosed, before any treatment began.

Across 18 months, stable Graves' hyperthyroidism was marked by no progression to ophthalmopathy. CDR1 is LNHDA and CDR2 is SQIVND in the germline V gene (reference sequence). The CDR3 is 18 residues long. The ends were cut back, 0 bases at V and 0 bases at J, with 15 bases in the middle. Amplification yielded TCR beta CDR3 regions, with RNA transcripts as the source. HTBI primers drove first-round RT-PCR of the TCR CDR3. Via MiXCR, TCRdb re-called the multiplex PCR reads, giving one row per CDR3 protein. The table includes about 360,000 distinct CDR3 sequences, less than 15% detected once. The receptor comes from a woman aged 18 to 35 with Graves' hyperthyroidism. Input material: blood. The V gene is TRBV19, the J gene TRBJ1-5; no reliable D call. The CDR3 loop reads CASSIERGRQDSNQPQHF. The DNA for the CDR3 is TGTGCCAGTAGTATAGAGAGAGGGCGGCAGGATAGCAATCAGCCCCAGCATTTT.